A selection of T cell receptor beta chains follows, all from one sample in a study of T cell responses to AZD1222 COVID-19 vaccine. The table came from immunoSEQ multiplex PCR; TCRdb's copy has only in-frame clones and leaves some out. The table lists 120,000 or so clones, 92% of them singletons. This specimen was peripheral blood, taken on day 0 of AZD1222 vaccination. The receptors shown here come from an adult in good health. CDR3s include the opening cysteine and the closing phenylalanine or tryptophan. Each record gives: J gene, D gene, V gene, CDR3 protein. A D gene is named only where the DNA matches it firmly.

TRBJ1-1 | TRBD1 | TRBV7-9 | CASSSRQGSWTEAFF
TRBJ2-1 | TRBD2 | TRBV7-9 | CASSSLIGTSGSNEQFF
TRBJ2-1 | . | TRBV11-2 | CASSLVLYVNEQFF
TRBJ1-3 | TRBD1 | TRBV6-1 | CASSDPGGPSTIYF
TRBJ1-5 | . | TRBV5-1 | CASSLAGDSNQPQHF
TRBJ2-3 | TRBD2 | TRBV12-5 | CASGLPAGGPLDTQYF
TRBJ2-1 | . | TRBV9 | CASSVEIAGRRRNNEQFF
TRBJ1-2 | . | TRBV28 | CASSNRYGYTF
TRBJ1-1 | TRBD1 | TRBV9 | CASSPLRGQNTEAFF
TRBJ2-1 | TRBD2 | TRBV7-9 | CASSLGRLAGGSSYNEQFF
TRBJ2-3 | TRBD2 | TRBV11-1 | CASSFPRGESTDTQYF
TRBJ2-1 | TRBD2 | TRBV6-8 | CASSYSLAGGPPTLDEQFF
TRBJ2-7 | TRBD2 | TRBV6-5 | CASSKIAGVYEQYF
TRBJ2-4 | TRBD2 | TRBV10-1 | CASSVEEASGAYDKNIQYF
TRBJ1-1 | . | TRBV7-9 | CASSDGRTEAFF
TRBJ2-7 | TRBD2 | TRBV14 | CASSQDNVGTSRYEQYF
TRBJ2-7 | . | TRBV7-9 | CASSLAGSSYEQYF
TRBJ1-1 | . | TRBV30 | CAWSGAEAFF
TRBJ2-2 | . | TRBV19 | CASKAPFGAVGELFF
TRBJ1-6 | TRBD1 | TRBV11-2 | CASSRDSFSPLHF
TRBJ1-2 | TRBD1 | TRBV27 | CASSPWTGINYGYTF
TRBJ1-2 | TRBD1 | TRBV2 | CASIPDRGTIGYTF
TRBJ1-6 | . | TRBV6-5 | CASSSVLFLHF
TRBJ2-3 | . | TRBV28 | CASSANSQYF
TRBJ2-1 | . | TRBV7-9 | CASSPPIGSGNEQFF
TRBJ2-5 | TRBD2 | TRBV5-4 | CASSTSGRAWETQYF
TRBJ1-5 | . | TRBV5-1 | CASSLGGSSNQPQHF
TRBJ2-1 | . | TRBV27 | CASRPTVGAPYNEQFF
TRBJ1-1 | . | TRBV28 | CASSPTVGTEAFF
TRBJ2-7 | TRBD2 | TRBV7-8 | CASNSGRAKNEQYF
TRBJ1-5 | . | TRBV9 | CASSVAGWSNQPQHF
TRBJ2-5 | TRBD1 | TRBV2 | CASSFTGEETQYF
TRBJ2-7 | . | TRBV20-1 | CSASYSRGEQYF
TRBJ2-5 | TRBD2 | TRBV6-1 | CASSDAPPTSGRGTQYF
TRBJ1-1 | . | TRBV28 | CATVRSQNTEAFF
TRBJ1-3 | TRBD1 | TRBV15 | CATSATGGSGNTIYF
TRBJ1-5 | TRBD1 | TRBV2 | CASSEAGQGNQPQHF
TRBJ2-3 | . | TRBV19 | CATTSRGDTQYF
TRBJ1-3 | . | TRBV19 | CASSVGPGNTIYF
TRBJ2-5 | . | TRBV5-4 | CASSLGAERSWGETQYF
TRBJ2-7 | . | TRBV7-2 | CASSTDSFYEQYF
TRBJ2-1 | TRBD2 | TRBV27 | CASTIRSGTSGSDEQFF
TRBJ1-3 | . | TRBV20-1 | CSASSGADSGNTIYF
TRBJ2-4 | . | TRBV2 | CASSIRGIKNIQYF
TRBJ2-1 | TRBD1 | TRBV4-2 | CASSRDRYNEQFF
TRBJ1-4 | TRBD1 | TRBV5-1 | CASSLRGLGEKLFF
TRBJ1-1 | . | TRBV2 | CASASTFRDTEAFF
TRBJ2-7 | . | TRBV29-1 | CSVQQGTILGYEQYF
TRBJ2-1 | . | TRBV27 | CASSLSIRGGEQFF
TRBJ2-1 | . | TRBV9 | CASSRQIVSSYNEQFF
TRBJ1-5 | . | TRBV28 | CASSPFGRGNQPQHF
TRBJ1-2 | . | TRBV7-9 | CASSLDLGGNGYTF
TRBJ1-6 | . | TRBV14 | CASSQDRDASSYNSPLHF
TRBJ1-5 | TRBD1 | TRBV4-2 | CASSQTGGDQPQHF
TRBJ1-3 | TRBD1 | TRBV28 | CASSLYQGAAGNTIYF